A selection of T cell receptor beta chains follows, all from one sample in a study of human T cells and chemical hapten exposure. TCRdb re-called the RACE reads through MiXCR, storing one row per CDR3 protein. The repertoire consists of fewer than 400,000 distinct CDR3 sequences, with about 7% occurring once and the leading ten covering around 8.2%. The starting material was whole blood, obtained in connection with sensitization to the hapten diphenylcyclopropenone (DPC). These receptors all come from a woman between 18 and 29 years old with alopecia areata. Some clones in this sample may be carry-over from other donors' samples. The CDR3 runs from the conserved cysteine through the conserved F or W. A D gene is named only where the DNA matches it firmly. Expanded clones are given a class, and other clones once, few, many or no size at all.

V gene: TRBV7-2; J gene: TRBJ1-5; clone size: few; D gene: .; CDR3 protein: CASSYRVSQPQHF; CDR3 DNA: TGTGCCAGCAGCTACAGGGTGAGTCAGCCCCAGCATTTT
V gene: TRBV7-6; J gene: TRBJ2-5; clone size: .; D gene: TRBD1; CDR3 protein: CASSDRQGKETQYF; CDR3 DNA: TGTGCCAGCAGCGACAGACAGGGGAAAGAGACCCAGTACTTC
V gene: TRBV12-3/TRBV12-4; J gene: TRBJ2-4; clone size: .; D gene: TRBD1; CDR3 protein: CASSPGTGVAKNIQYF; CDR3 DNA: TGTGCCAGCAGTCCAGGGACAGGGGTAGCCAAAAACATTCAGTACTTC
V gene: TRBV4-1; J gene: TRBJ1-5; clone size: .; D gene: .; CDR3 protein: CASSQVTGVYSNQPQHF; CDR3 DNA: TGCGCCAGCAGCCAAGTTACGGGAGTATATAGCAATCAGCCCCAGCATTTT
V gene: TRBV29-1; J gene: TRBJ2-3; clone size: many; D gene: TRBD2; CDR3 protein: CSVGTSGYTDTQYF; CDR3 DNA: TGCAGCGTTGGGACTAGCGGATACACAGATACGCAGTATTTT
V gene: TRBV3-1; J gene: TRBJ1-4; clone size: few; D gene: .; CDR3 protein: CASSPISEKLFF; CDR3 DNA: TGTGCCAGCAGCCCAATTTCGGAAAAACTGTTTTTT
V gene: TRBV5-4; J gene: TRBJ1-5; clone size: few; D gene: .; CDR3 protein: CASSPDGGANQPQHF; CDR3 DNA: TGTGCCAGCAGCCCGGACGGGGGAGCCAATCAGCCCCAGCATTTT
V gene: TRBV15; J gene: TRBJ2-4; clone size: .; D gene: .; CDR3 protein: CATSRVAELAKNIQYF; CDR3 DNA: TGTGCCACCAGCAGAGTTGCGGAGTTAGCCAAAAACATTCAGTACTTC
V gene: TRBV19; J gene: TRBJ1-5; clone size: few; D gene: .; CDR3 protein: CASSFGAGQPQHF; CDR3 DNA: TGTGCCAGTAGTTTCGGGGCGGGTCAGCCCCAGCATTTT
V gene: TRBV9; J gene: TRBJ1-6; clone size: many; D gene: .; CDR3 protein: CASSVSASSNSPLHF; CDR3 DNA: TGTGCCAGCAGCGTATCTGCCAGTTCTAATTCACCCCTCCACTTT
V gene: TRBV7-2; J gene: TRBJ2-3; clone size: .; D gene: .; CDR3 protein: CASTPGLAQTDTQYF; CDR3 DNA: TGTGCCAGCACCCCAGGACTCGCACAGACAGATACGCAGTATTTT
V gene: TRBV4-2; J gene: TRBJ2-2; clone size: few; D gene: .; CDR3 protein: CASSPGARDGAGTGELFF; CDR3 DNA: TGTGCCAGCAGCCCAGGGGCCCGGGACGGAGCGGGCACCGGGGAGCTGTTTTTT
V gene: TRBV28; J gene: TRBJ2-3; clone size: .; D gene: TRBD1; CDR3 protein: CASLDRGTDTQYF; CDR3 DNA: TGTGCCAGTCTCGACAGGGGAACAGATACGCAGTATTTT
V gene: TRBV4-1; J gene: TRBJ1-4; clone size: few; D gene: .; CDR3 protein: CASSAQGRSEKLFF; CDR3 DNA: TGCGCCAGCAGCGCACAGGGTAGGAGTGAAAAACTGTTTTTT
V gene: TRBV12-3/TRBV12-4; J gene: TRBJ2-1; clone size: many; D gene: .; CDR3 protein: CASSLTGAYNEQFF; CDR3 DNA: TGTGCCAGCAGCTTAACGGGAGCCTACAATGAGCAGTTCTTC
V gene: TRBV5-4; J gene: TRBJ2-1; clone size: few; D gene: TRBD1; CDR3 protein: CASSLGQDYNEQFF; CDR3 DNA: TGTGCCAGCAGCCTGGGACAGGACTACAATGAGCAGTTCTTC
V gene: TRBV7-2; J gene: TRBJ1-1; clone size: few; D gene: .; CDR3 protein: CASSLDGQSGTEAFF; CDR3 DNA: TGTGCCAGCAGCTTAGACGGCCAGTCGGGCACTGAAGCTTTCTTT
V gene: TRBV9; J gene: TRBJ1-2; clone size: .; D gene: .; CDR3 protein: CASSPQGIYGYTF; CDR3 DNA: TGTGCCAGCAGCCCCCAGGGGATCTATGGCTACACCTTC
V gene: TRBV5-3; J gene: TRBJ1-5; clone size: .; D gene: TRBD1; CDR3 protein: CARSLDRVNQPQHF; CDR3 DNA: TGTGCCAGAAGTTTAGACAGGGTTAATCAGCCCCAGCATTTT
V gene: TRBV28; J gene: TRBJ2-6; clone size: .; D gene: .; CDR3 protein: CASRPGSGANVLTF; CDR3 DNA: TGTGCCAGCAGACCAGGGTCAGGGGCCAACGTCCTGACTTTC
V gene: TRBV18; J gene: TRBJ2-3; clone size: few; D gene: .; CDR3 protein: CASLLDNGSGTQYF; CDR3 DNA: TGTGCCAGCCTTTTGGACAATGGTTCTGGTACGCAGTATTTT
V gene: TRBV15; J gene: TRBJ2-3; clone size: many; D gene: .; CDR3 protein: CATSSKRGQVDTQYF; CDR3 DNA: TGTGCCACCAGCAGTAAACGGGGTCAGGTAGATACGCAGTATTTT
V gene: TRBV21-1; J gene: TRBJ2-7; clone size: .; D gene: .; CDR3 protein: CARRGQGYEQYF; CDR3 DNA: TGTGCCAGACGGGGACAGGGGTACGAGCAGTACTTC
V gene: TRBV6-1; J gene: TRBJ2-7; clone size: many; D gene: .; CDR3 protein: CASSQIYEQYF; CDR3 DNA: TGTGCCAGCAGCCAGATCTACGAGCAGTACTTC
V gene: TRBV12-3/TRBV12-4; J gene: TRBJ2-3; clone size: .; D gene: TRBD2; CDR3 protein: CASSPPGGGSTDTQYF; CDR3 DNA: TGTGCCAGCAGTCCCCCTGGGGGGGGGAGCACAGATACGCAGTATTTT
V gene: TRBV20-1; J gene: TRBJ2-3; clone size: .; D gene: TRBD2; CDR3 protein: CSASNERGATDTQYF; CDR3 DNA: TGCAGTGCGAGCAACGAGCGGGGGGCCACAGATACGCAGTATTTT
V gene: TRBV3-1; J gene: TRBJ2-7; clone size: .; D gene: .; CDR3 protein: CASSRGREQYF; CDR3 DNA: TGTGCCAGCAGCCGAGGGAGGGAGCAGTACTTC
V gene: TRBV3-1; J gene: TRBJ1-6; clone size: .; D gene: .; CDR3 protein: CASSKGRSSYNSPLHF; CDR3 DNA: TGTGCCAGCAGCAAGGGACGGAGCTCCTATAATTCACCCCTCCACTTT
V gene: TRBV4-3; J gene: TRBJ2-3; clone size: many; D gene: .; CDR3 protein: CASSQLPPERKAADTQYF; CDR3 DNA: TGCGCCAGCAGCCAACTGCCCCCCGAGCGGAAGGCGGCAGATACGCAGTATTTT
V gene: TRBV6-2/TRBV6-3; J gene: TRBJ2-6; clone size: many; D gene: .; CDR3 protein: CASSRVQSSGANVLTF; CDR3 DNA: TGTGCCAGCAGCAGGGTCCAATCCTCTGGGGCCAACGTCCTGACTTTC
V gene: TRBV20-1; J gene: TRBJ2-4; clone size: many; D gene: TRBD2; CDR3 protein: CSAPRGSKNIQYF; CDR3 DNA: TGCAGTGCTCCGCGGGGGAGCAAAAACATTCAGTACTTC
V gene: TRBV11-2; J gene: TRBJ1-6; clone size: few; D gene: .; CDR3 protein: CASSFSGLTSPLHF; CDR3 DNA: TGTGCCAGCAGCTTTTCTGGGTTAACTTCACCCCTCCACTTT
V gene: TRBV12-3/TRBV12-4; J gene: TRBJ2-5; clone size: .; D gene: .; CDR3 protein: CASSSSPQETQYF; CDR3 DNA: TGTGCCAGCAGTTCCAGCCCTCAAGAGACCCAGTACTTC
V gene: TRBV28; J gene: TRBJ1-4; clone size: .; D gene: TRBD1; CDR3 protein: CASSYPGQGARMVRTNEKLFF; CDR3 DNA: TGTGCCAGCAGCTATCCGGGACAGGGGGCGCGGATGGTGCGAACTAATGAAAAACTGTTTTTT
V gene: TRBV29-1; J gene: TRBJ2-3; clone size: few; D gene: TRBD2; CDR3 protein: CSVEGLADTQYF; CDR3 DNA: TGCAGCGTGGAGGGACTAGCAGATACGCAGTATTTT
V gene: TRBV7-2; J gene: TRBJ1-5; clone size: .; D gene: .; CDR3 protein: CASSLMGQDSNQPQHF; CDR3 DNA: TGTGCCAGCAGCTTAATGGGGCAGGATAGCAATCAGCCCCAGCATTTT
V gene: TRBV20-1; J gene: TRBJ1-1; clone size: few; D gene: TRBD1; CDR3 protein: CSARDLDRLNTEAFF; CDR3 DNA: TGCAGTGCTAGAGACTTGGACAGGCTCAACACTGAAGCTTTCTTT